This is a list of T cell receptor beta chains from one sample in a study of blood T cell repertoires in COVID-19. Sequenced by immunoSEQ multiplex PCR; TCRdb stores in-frame clones only, minus some. Of roughly 190,000 clones listed, about 88% were seen once; the top ten hold 1% to 1.4%. Material: peripheral blood. These TCRs come from a man aged 30-40 years with acute or convalescent COVID-19. CDR3s include the opening cysteine and the closing phenylalanine or tryptophan. Each record gives: CDR3 length, V gene, D gene, clone size, J gene, CDR3 protein, CDR3 DNA. D genes are given only for firm matches. The size entry is marked missing in some rows and otherwise reads once, few, many or a size class.

len: 14
v_gene: TRBV7-9
d_gene: -
abundance: -
j_gene: TRBJ1-1
CDR3aa: CASSLTQGKQFAFF
CDR3nt: TGTGCCAGCAGCTTAACACAGGGAAAGCAGTTTGCTTTCTTT

len: 16
v_gene: TRBV4-2
d_gene: TRBD2
abundance: -
j_gene: TRBJ2-3
CDR3aa: CASSQEPGLETDTQYF
CDR3nt: TGTGCCAGCAGCCAAGAGCCGGGACTAGAGACAGATACGCAGTATTTT

len: 15
v_gene: TRBV15
d_gene: -
abundance: -
j_gene: TRBJ1-4
CDR3aa: CATRQGITTNEKLFF
CDR3nt: TGTGCCACCCGCCAGGGGATCACAACTAATGAAAAACTGTTTTTT

len: 17
v_gene: TRBV6-1
d_gene: -
abundance: -
j_gene: TRBJ1-6
CDR3aa: CASSDRLRSSYNSPLHF
CDR3nt: TGTGCCAGCAGTGACAGACTGAGAAGCTCCTATAATTCACCCCTCCACTTT

len: 15
v_gene: TRBV6-4
d_gene: -
abundance: once
j_gene: TRBJ2-2
CDR3aa: CASSAFGGGTGELFF
CDR3nt: TGTGCCAGCAGTGCCTTTGGGGGCGGCACCGGGGAGCTGTTTTTT

len: 16
v_gene: TRBV6-2/TRBV6-3
d_gene: TRBD1
abundance: -
j_gene: TRBJ2-7
CDR3aa: CASSLKRTGSLHEQYF
CDR3nt: TGTGCCAGCAGCCTGAAACGGACAGGGTCGCTTCACGAGCAGTACTTC

len: 15
v_gene: TRBV11-3
d_gene: -
abundance: -
j_gene: TRBJ2-3
CDR3aa: CASSLMGRYTDTQYF
CDR3nt: TGTGCCAGCAGCTTGATGGGCCGCTACACAGATACGCAGTATTTT

len: 16
v_gene: TRBV6-5
d_gene: -
abundance: -
j_gene: TRBJ2-4
CDR3aa: CASSYYPGQTQNIQYF
CDR3nt: TGTGCCAGCAGTTATTATCCCGGACAGACTCAAAACATTCAGTACTTC

len: 13
v_gene: TRBV29-1
d_gene: -
abundance: -
j_gene: TRBJ2-7
CDR3aa: CSVFSEFSYEQYF
CDR3nt: TGCAGCGTTTTTAGCGAATTCTCCTACGAGCAGTACTTC

len: 14
v_gene: TRBV27
d_gene: -
abundance: -
j_gene: TRBJ2-7
CDR3aa: CAVRRAAYSYEQYF
CDR3nt: TGTGCCGTCCGACGTGCGGCGTACTCCTACGAGCAGTACTTC

len: 14
v_gene: TRBV28
d_gene: -
abundance: -
j_gene: TRBJ1-5
CDR3aa: CASSFGRERQPQHF
CDR3nt: TGTGCCAGCAGTTTTGGCCGGGAACGTCAGCCCCAGCATTTT

len: 13
v_gene: TRBV19
d_gene: -
abundance: -
j_gene: TRBJ2-7
CDR3aa: CASSARSQGRQYF
CDR3nt: TGTGCCAGTAGTGCCCGGTCACAGGGAAGGCAGTACTTC